The rows below give T cell receptor beta chains drawn from one sample of a study of blood T cell repertoires in COVID-19. Assay: immunoSEQ multiplex PCR; the TCRdb copy retains only in-frame clones and omits some. The sample lists 40,000 to 50,000 clones, 88% occurring once. Sequenced input: peripheral blood. The source is a man between 45 and 60 years old with active COVID-19. Both conserved end residues are part of each CDR3. D genes are given only for firm matches. Clone sizes are given selectively: once, few, many, or a class where the clone is expanded.

d_call,clone_size,j_call,v_call,cdr3_nt,cdr3_aa
TRBD2,.,TRBJ2-1,TRBV5-6,TGTGCCAGCAGCTTAACGACTAGCGGGAGGGTCCGCAATGAGCAGTTCTTC,CASSLTTSGRVRNEQFF
TRBD2,.,TRBJ2-3,TRBV5-1,TGCGCCAGCAGCGTGGAACTAGCGGGGGATACGCAGTATTTT,CASSVELAGDTQYF
TRBD2,.,TRBJ2-5,TRBV30,TGTGCCTGGAGTGTACTCGGCGGGAGGGCCGCGGAGACCCAGTACTTC,CAWSVLGGRAAETQYF
.,.,TRBJ2-7,TRBV6-2/TRBV6-3,TGTGCCAGCAGTAGGGACTTTGTAGCCGAGCAGTACTTC,CASSRDFVAEQYF
TRBD1,.,TRBJ1-1,TRBV2,TGTGCCAGCAGTGCCGGGACAGGGGGAAGTACTGAAGCTTTCTTT,CASSAGTGGSTEAFF
TRBD1,few,TRBJ2-7,TRBV10-1,TGCGCCAGCACCTGGACAGGGCCCTACGAGCAGTACTTC,CASTWTGPYEQYF
.,few,TRBJ2-7,TRBV25-1,TGTGCCAGCAGTGAGAATGTCCAGGTTGGGCAGTACTTC,CASSENVQVGQYF
TRBD2,.,TRBJ2-1,TRBV7-9,TGTGCCAGCATCCTCCCCCGAGTGCGTGTACTAGCGGGGGACAATGAGCAGTTCTTC,CASILPRVRVLAGDNEQFF
TRBD2,.,TRBJ2-7,TRBV7-2,TGTGCCAGCAGCTTAGATCGGGAGGTTCCCTACGAGCAGTACTTC,CASSLDREVPYEQYF
.,.,TRBJ2-2,TRBV23-1,TGCGCCAGCAGTCAAGGGCGGGGAGATTGTACCGGGGAGCTGTTTTTT,CASSQGRGDCTGELFF
.,.,TRBJ2-2,TRBV30,TGTGCCTGGAGTTACAGGGCCGGGGAGCTGTTTTTT,CAWSYRAGELFF